What follows are 15 T cell receptor beta chains derived from one specimen sequenced in a study of blood T cell repertoires in COVID-19. Repertoires were generated with immunoSEQ multiplex PCR, while TCRdb's copy carries only in-frame clones and drops some. Among about 130,000 clones listed, 81% were seen once. Sequences were obtained from peripheral blood. The origin of the receptors is a man younger than 45 with COVID-19, enrolled during active disease.

The genes are TRBV30 and TRBJ1-6; TRBD1 might be the D (5 bases). The V end was cut by 5 bases, the J end by 8 bases, with 13 bases between. Looked up from germline, CDR1 is GTSNPN and CDR2 is SVGIG (reference sequence). The CDR3 loop spans 13 amino acids. The CDR3 sequence: CAWDTGLDSPLHF. The CDR3 DNA follows: TGTGCCTGGGATACAGGTCTGGATTCACCCCTCCACTTT.

The V call is TRBV25-1, the J call TRBJ1-6; 7 nucleotides agree with TRBD1. V lost 6 bases to trimming and J lost 6 bases; unmatched junction nucleotides: 5. From germline, CDR1 is MGHDK and CDR2 SYGVNS. The CDR3 covers 14 residues. In DNA form, the CDR3 reads TGTGCCAGCAGCCAGGGACAGATTAATTCACCCCTCCACTTT. Its translation: CASSQGQINSPLHF. Based on the CDR3 plus reference TRBV25-1 and TRBJ1-6, the full variable domain is EADIYQTPRYLVIGTGKKITLECSQTMGHDKMYWYQQDPGMELHLIHYSYGVNSTEKGDLSSESTVSRIRTEHFPLTLESARPSHTSQYLCASSQGQINSPLHFGNGTRLTVT.

This sequence joins TRBV6-6 and TRBJ1-1, with 9 positions matching TRBD1. The CDR3 runs 14 residues. The germline V gene has CDR1 MNHNY and CDR2 SVGAGI (reference sequence). Germline trimming cut 5 bases from V and 3 bases from J; bases unmatched to any gene: 4. The CDR3 nucleotides are TGTGCCAGCAGTAAGACAGGGGGGGACACTGAAGCTTTCTTT. Translating gives CASSKTGGDTEAFF.

The V call is TRBV24-1, the J call TRBJ2-1; tentative D call: TRBD2 (6 bases). Germline CDR1 is KGHDR and CDR2 is SFDVKD. V dropped 9 bases and J dropped 6 bases, with 14 bases sitting between them. The CDR3 covers 13 residues. This CDR3 is CATGDWSSNEQFF. The CDR3 DNA sequence: TGTGCCACCGGGGACTGGTCGAGCAATGAGCAGTTCTTC.

This clone was detected once. The chain has TRBV7-3 and TRBJ1-1, with TRBD1 identical over 7 bases. The CDR3 is made up of 14 amino acids. Germline V gene lookup returns CDR1 SGHTA and CDR2 FQGTGA. V shed 5 bases and J 1 base; nucleotides not matched to a gene: 4. Written as DNA, the CDR3 is TGTGCCAGCAGCCCCCGGGACAGGAACACTGAAGCTTTCTTT. The encoded protein is CASSPRDRNTEAFF.

This clone occurred once. V and J are TRBV7-9 and TRBJ1-1; D gene unclear. This CDR3 is 14 amino acids long. CDR1 is SEHNR and CDR2 is FQNEAQ in the germline V gene (reference sequence). Trimming left V 1 base short and J 1 base short, with 7 bases between. The CDR3 sequence: CASSLDPRNTEAFF. DNA of the CDR3: TGTGCCAGCAGCTTAGATCCCCGGAACACTGAAGCTTTCTTT.

In this sample, this clone turned up a few times. The chain joins TRBV30 to TRBJ1-6; a weak D match, TRBD1 (6 bases). V was clipped by 0 bases and J by 8 bases, with 14 bases between them. Per the germline V gene, CDR1 is GTSNPN and CDR2 is SVGIG (reference sequence). The CDR3 consists of 15 residues. CDR3 DNA: TGTGCCTGGAGTGTAGCACAGGGCGGTGATTCACCCCTCCACTTT. It yields the protein CAWSVAQGGDSPLHF.

The rearrangement joins TRBV5-6 to TRBJ1-4; D unresolved. V was clipped by 1 base and J by 10 bases, with 20 bases between them. The CDR3 is 16 amino acids. Per the germline V gene, CDR1 is SGHDT and CDR2 is YYEEEE. DNA for the CDR3: TGTGCCAGCAGCTTGTCGGGGTCGCGGGGTCGAGGAAAACTGTTTTTT. Translation: CASSLSGSRGRGKLFF.

This clone was picked up many times. The rearrangement uses TRBV7-3 and TRBJ1-6; 8 nucleotides line up with TRBD1. J lost 7 bases, V lost 7 bases, and 9 bases had no gene match. CDR1 is SGHTA, CDR2 FQGTGA, per germline. The CDR3 has 15 residues. The DNA for the CDR3 is TGTGCCAGCACCCACCCGGGACAGGCCAATTCACCCCTCCACTTT. It specifies CASTHPGQANSPLHF. The full variable domain, completed using reference TRBV7-3 and TRBJ1-6, is GAGVSQTPSNKVTEKGKYVELRCDPISGHTALYWYRQSLGQGPEFLIYFQGTGAADDSGLPNDRFFAVRPEGSVSTLKIQRTERGDSAVYLCASTHPGQANSPLHFGNGTRLTVT.

This clone has a handful of counts. CDR3 nucleotides: TGTGCCAGCAGCCCGACAGGGGGCAGCTCCTACGAGCAGTACTTC. Amino acids: CASSPTGGSSYEQYF. The rearrangement uses TRBV7-2 and TRBJ2-7, with TRBD1 matching 10 bases. The V gene end was trimmed by 5 bases and the J gene end by 0 bases; junction bases not matched to a gene: 4. Germline CDR1 reads SGHTA; CDR2 reads FQGNSA. The CDR3 is 15 residues long.

This clone was detected once. The chain couples TRBV12-3 or TRBV12-4 to TRBJ1-2; TRBD1 matches at 11 bases. V was clipped by 7 bases and J by 7 bases; unmatched bases: 5. The CDR3 is made up of 13 amino acids. The CDR3 here is CASTRDRGGGYTF. The CDR3 DNA reads TGTGCCAGCACCAGGGACAGGGGGGGTGGCTACACCTTC.

The chain combines TRBV5-4 with TRBJ2-3; tentatively, D is TRBD2 (5 bases). This CDR3 has 15 residues. CDR1 SGHNT and CDR2 YYREEE come from the germline V gene (reference sequence). V lost 3 bases and J lost 5, with 16 bases in between. CDR3 DNA sequence: TGTGCCAGCAGCTCTACTAGAGGTCGGTTAGATACGCAGTATTTT. Protein sequence: CASSSTRGRLDTQYF.

This clone was counted only a few times. The chain employs TRBV11-2 and TRBJ2-5; TRBD1 aligns across 8 bases. V shed 1 base, J shed 5 bases, and the junction held 9 bases outside the gene matches. CDR3 length: 16 amino acids. The germline CDR1 and CDR2 sequences are SGHAT and FQNNGV. CDR3 in amino acids: CASSLGIQGARETQYF. In DNA form, the CDR3 reads TGTGCCAGCAGCTTAGGTATTCAGGGGGCCCGGGAGACCCAGTACTTC.

The V and J genes are TRBV12-3 or TRBV12-4 and TRBJ2-1; tentatively, D is TRBD2 (5 bases). V lost 6 bases to trimming and J lost 13 bases, with 13 bases between them. This CDR3 is 11 amino acids long. The CDR3 loop is CASRERDAQFF. CDR3 DNA sequence: TGTGCCAGCAGAGAACGGGATGCTCAGTTCTTC.

The chain couples TRBV7-9 to TRBJ2-1, with 8 nucleotides matching TRBD2. The CDR3 is 17 amino acids. The germline gives CDR1 SEHNR, CDR2 FQNEAQ (reference sequence). V lost 5 bases and J lost 9; bases outside the gene matches: 18. This chain's CDR3 is CASSKLPRGALPVEQFF. The CDR3 DNA sequence: TGTGCCAGCAGCAAACTCCCGCGGGGGGCCCTACCAGTTGAGCAGTTCTTC. The whole variable domain, filled in from reference TRBV7-9 and TRBJ2-1, reads DTGVSQNPRHKITKRGQNVTFRCDPISEHNRLYWYRQTLGQGPEFLTYFQNEAQLEKSRLLSDRFSAERPKGSFSTLEIQRTEQGDSAMYLCASSKLPRGALPVEQFFGPGTRLTVL.